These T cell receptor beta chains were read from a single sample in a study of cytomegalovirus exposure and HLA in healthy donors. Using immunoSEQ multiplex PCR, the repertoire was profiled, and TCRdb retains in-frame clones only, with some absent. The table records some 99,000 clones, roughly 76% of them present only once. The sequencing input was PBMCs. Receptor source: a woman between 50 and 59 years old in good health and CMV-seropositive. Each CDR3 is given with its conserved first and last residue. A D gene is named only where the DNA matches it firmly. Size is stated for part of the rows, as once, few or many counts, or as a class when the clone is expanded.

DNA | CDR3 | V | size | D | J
TGTGCCACCCAGAAGCGGGGGCGAGCTCATCAGCCCCAGCATTTT | CATQKRGRAHQPQHF | TRBV19 | NA | NA | TRBJ1-5
TGTGCCAGCAGCCCCCAGGTGGCACTGAACACTGAAGCTTTCTTT | CASSPQVALNTEAFF | TRBV4-2 | NA | NA | TRBJ1-1
TGTGCCAGCAGCTTCGGGACAGGGGATACTGAAGCTTTCTTT | CASSFGTGDTEAFF | TRBV5-6 | NA | TRBD1 | TRBJ1-1
TGTGCCAGCAGCCAGGAGGGTGGAGACATTCAGTACTTC | CASSQEGGDIQYF | TRBV16 | once | NA | TRBJ2-4
TGTGCCAGCACCCCGGGGAGGGGGGAGACCCAGTACTTC | CASTPGRGETQYF | TRBV2 | NA | NA | TRBJ2-5
TGCGCCAGCAGCCAAGATGCGGCAGTAGGGGACGAGCAGTACTTC | CASSQDAAVGDEQYF | TRBV4-3 | NA | NA | TRBJ2-7
TGTGCCAGCATGGGTCGGGGGGCGGACAATGAGCAGTTCTTC | CASMGRGADNEQFF | TRBV7-9 | NA | NA | TRBJ2-1
TGTGCCAGCAGCGTAGCACGAGGGTTAGCCAAAAACATTCAGTACTTC | CASSVARGLAKNIQYF | TRBV9 | NA | NA | TRBJ2-4
TGCGCCAGCAGCCAAGGGGACAGGAACTACGAGCAGTACTTC | CASSQGDRNYEQYF | TRBV4-3 | few | TRBD1 | TRBJ2-7
TGTGCCAGCAGTTCCCCCCTGGGAGGGCAGTTCTTC | CASSSPLGGQFF | TRBV6-5 | NA | NA | TRBJ2-1
TGTGCCAGTAGTATGGACCCCGGGACAGGGGGAGGCTACACCTTC | CASSMDPGTGGGYTF | TRBV19 | NA | TRBD1 | TRBJ1-2
TGCGCCAGCAGCCACTCCAAGGAGGGACAGGGGCAGTACTTC | CASSHSKEGQGQYF | TRBV4-1 | few | TRBD1 | TRBJ2-7
TGTGCCAGCAGCGTAGAGGGAAGGGGTCCGGCCGGGGAGCTGTTTTTT | CASSVEGRGPAGELFF | TRBV9 | NA | NA | TRBJ2-2
TGTGCCAGCGAGCGTTACGCGAACACCGGGGAGCTGTTTTTT | CASERYANTGELFF | TRBV19 | NA | NA | TRBJ2-2
TGTGCCAGCAGCTTGATGGGACAGAGCACAGATACGCAGTATTTT | CASSLMGQSTDTQYF | TRBV5-8 | NA | TRBD1 | TRBJ2-3
TGTGCCAGCAGCTCCTACTACAGGGGATCACCCCTCCACTTT | CASSSYYRGSPLHF | TRBV6-5 | NA | TRBD1 | TRBJ1-6
TGTGCCAGCAGGGCTAGCGGGAGCCCCGCTGAGCAGTTCTTC | CASRASGSPAEQFF | TRBV6-6 | few | TRBD2 | TRBJ2-1
TGTGCCATCAGTGGGTTACGGGAGGGCTACGAGCAGTACTTC | CAISGLREGYEQYF | TRBV10-3 | NA | TRBD2 | TRBJ2-7
TGTGCCAGCAGTGAAGGGGGAGGGTGGAAACTGTTTTTT | CASSEGGGWKLFF | TRBV2 | NA | NA | TRBJ1-4
TGTGCCAGCAGCGGCGCTGCAGGGGCGGAGACCCAGTACTTC | CASSGAAGAETQYF | TRBV5-4 | few | NA | TRBJ2-5